The clone carrying this TCR beta chain showed up just once. Its antigen remains unidentified. Looked up from germline, CDR1 is MNHNS and CDR2 is SASEGT. Trimming took 2 bases from V and 0 from J; bases not matched to a gene: 9. The CDR3 extends over 17 amino acids. This specimen belongs to a study of T-cell reconstitution after alpha-beta-depleted transplantation in children. Study outcomes and limitations: Surviving recipient T cells and thymic progenitors produced the high day-60 TCRbeta diversity seen in some patients. The origin of alpha-beta T cells about two months after transplant was reportedly several hundred expanded graft clones. Once a year had passed after transplant, T-cell counts and diversity came mostly from newly produced T cells.

Unique molecular identifiers featured in how the TCRbeta library was prepared. TCRdb redid the calling of the PCR reads with MiXCR, one entry per CDR3 protein. This table holds roughly 100,000 distinct CDR3 sequences, about 7.5% found once. This TCR came from a boy aged 2 to 9 with acute lymphoblastic leukemia, due to receive a stem cell transplant. The sample here was PBMCs, taken before TCRalphabeta/CD19-depleted stem cell transplant. V and J are TRBV6-1 and TRBJ1-1; TRBD1 matches at 7 bases. DNA of the CDR3: TGTGCCAGCAGTGAACCGCCAGGGGGATCCTTGAACACTGAAGCTTTCTTT. Its translation is CASSEPPGGSLNTEAFF.